The rows below give T cell receptor beta chains drawn from one sample of a study of T-cell reconstitution after alpha-beta-depleted transplantation in children. TCRdb ran MiXCR on the PCR reads and lists one entry per CDR3 protein. The sample includes about 300,000 distinct CDR3 sequences, about a tenth seen only once; the top ten take just under 7.5%. The source material was PBMCs, sampled before TCRalphabeta/CD19-depleted stem cell transplant. The receptors derive from a boy younger than two with acute myeloid leukemia, due to receive a stem cell transplant. CDR3s include the opening cysteine and the closing phenylalanine or tryptophan. The order of the fields is CDR3 DNA, CDR3 protein, D gene, J gene, V gene, clone size. The D gene is left open where the match is weak. The size field is filled for only some rows; it gives once, few, many or a size class.

CDR3 DNA: TGTGCCAGCAGCCGGAGGGCACCTTACGAGCAGTACTTC; CDR3 protein: CASSRRAPYEQYF; D gene: NA; J gene: TRBJ2-7; V gene: TRBV5-6; clone size: many
CDR3 DNA: TGTGCCAGCACCAAGACCGTGCGGGGGGGCAATGAGCAGTTCTTC; CDR3 protein: CASTKTVRGGNEQFF; D gene: TRBD2; J gene: TRBJ2-1; V gene: TRBV9; clone size: many
CDR3 DNA: TGTGCCAGCAGTTTCCCTTATCACACCGAGCAGTACTTC; CDR3 protein: CASSFPYHTEQYF; D gene: NA; J gene: TRBJ2-7; V gene: TRBV12-3/TRBV12-4; clone size: many
CDR3 DNA: TGCTGTGCTAGACCCGGACAGGGGCTGAGATCCTACAATGAGCAGTTCTTC; CDR3 protein: CCARPGQGLRSYNEQFF; D gene: TRBD1; J gene: TRBJ2-1; V gene: TRBV20-1; clone size: NA
CDR3 DNA: TGTGCCAGCAGCTTAACTTTCGGGGGGTCCACCAGCTCCTACGAGCAGTACTTC; CDR3 protein: CASSLTFGGSTSSYEQYF; D gene: TRBD2; J gene: TRBJ2-7; V gene: TRBV11-1; clone size: NA
CDR3 DNA: TGTGCCAGCAGAACACAGGTTGGCAATGAAAAACTGTTTTTT; CDR3 protein: CASRTQVGNEKLFF; D gene: NA; J gene: TRBJ1-4; V gene: TRBV28; clone size: many
CDR3 DNA: TGCAGCACTCGTAACTCTGGGGCCAACGTCCTGACTTTC; CDR3 protein: CSTRNSGANVLTF; D gene: NA; J gene: TRBJ2-6; V gene: TRBV29-1; clone size: NA
CDR3 DNA: TGTGCCAGCAGCTTAGCGTACAGGGGCAGGGGTGAAAAACTGTTTTTT; CDR3 protein: CASSLAYRGRGEKLFF; D gene: TRBD1; J gene: TRBJ1-4; V gene: TRBV7-9; clone size: many
CDR3 DNA: TGTGCCACCAGTGACATAGGCGGGAGAGGAAATGAGCAGTTCTTC; CDR3 protein: CATSDIGGRGNEQFF; D gene: TRBD2; J gene: TRBJ2-1; V gene: TRBV24-1; clone size: many
CDR3 DNA: TGTGCCAGCAGTTATAGGGACTACACCTTC; CDR3 protein: CASSYRDYTF; D gene: NA; J gene: TRBJ1-2; V gene: TRBV28; clone size: many
CDR3 DNA: TGTGCCAGCAGCCGCAGCTGGACAGATCCCTCCTACGAGCAGTACTTC; CDR3 protein: CASSRSWTDPSYEQYF; D gene: NA; J gene: TRBJ2-7; V gene: TRBV4-2; clone size: many
CDR3 DNA: TGTGCCAGCAGCTCCCAGCGGGAGGGATGGGAGACCCAGTACTTC; CDR3 protein: CASSSQREGWETQYF; D gene: TRBD2; J gene: TRBJ2-5; V gene: TRBV11-2; clone size: many
CDR3 DNA: TGTGCCAGCAGCCCGGGACTCCGGGGCCCCTACGAGCAGTACTTC; CDR3 protein: CASSPGLRGPYEQYF; D gene: NA; J gene: TRBJ2-7; V gene: TRBV7-2; clone size: many
CDR3 DNA: TGTGCCAGCAGCACTACTAGCGGGAGGTCCTCCTACGAGCAGTACTTC; CDR3 protein: CASSTTSGRSSYEQYF; D gene: TRBD2; J gene: TRBJ2-7; V gene: TRBV27; clone size: many
CDR3 DNA: TGCAGCGTTGAAGGCGGGGCGGGTGGCTACACCTTC; CDR3 protein: CSVEGGAGGYTF; D gene: NA; J gene: TRBJ1-2; V gene: TRBV29-1; clone size: NA
CDR3 DNA: TGTGCCAGCAGCCACGGCCTAGTCAATGAGCAGTTCTTC; CDR3 protein: CASSHGLVNEQFF; D gene: NA; J gene: TRBJ2-1; V gene: TRBV7-3; clone size: many